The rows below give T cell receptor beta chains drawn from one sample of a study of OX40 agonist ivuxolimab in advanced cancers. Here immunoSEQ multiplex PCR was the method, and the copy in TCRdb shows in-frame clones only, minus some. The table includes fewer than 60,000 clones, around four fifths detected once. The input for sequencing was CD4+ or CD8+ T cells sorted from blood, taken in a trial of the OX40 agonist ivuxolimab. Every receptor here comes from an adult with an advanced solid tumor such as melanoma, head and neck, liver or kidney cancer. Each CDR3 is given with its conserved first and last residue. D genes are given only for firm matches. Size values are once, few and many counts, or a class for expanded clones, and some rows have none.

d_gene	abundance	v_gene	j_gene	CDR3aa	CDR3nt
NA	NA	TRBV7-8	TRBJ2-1	CASSFGGDNEQFF	TGTGCCAGCAGCTTTGGCGGGGACAATGAGCAGTTCTTC
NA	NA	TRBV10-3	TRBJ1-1	CAISGQLALNTEAFF	TGTGCCATCAGTGGACAGTTAGCCTTAAACACTGAAGCTTTCTTT
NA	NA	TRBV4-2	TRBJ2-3	CASSQDLAYVGTDTQYF	TGTGCCAGCAGCCAAGATCTAGCCTATGTCGGCACAGATACGCAGTATTTT
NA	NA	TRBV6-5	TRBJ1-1	CASSYGTHPSGTEAFF	TGTGCCAGCAGTTACGGGACACACCCCTCGGGCACTGAAGCTTTCTTT
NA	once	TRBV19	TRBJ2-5	CASSIGQQETQYF	TGTGCCAGTAGTATAGGGCAACAAGAGACCCAGTACTTC
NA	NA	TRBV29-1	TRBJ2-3	CSVAGGTDTQYF	TGCAGCGTTGCTGGGGGCACAGATACGCAGTATTTT
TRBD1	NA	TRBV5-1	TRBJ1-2	CASSLTLGQGGGYTF	TGCGCCAGCAGCTTGACCCTGGGACAGGGCGGTGGCTACACCTTC
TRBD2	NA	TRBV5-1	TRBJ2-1	CASSLAAGGYNEQFF	TGCGCCAGCAGCTTGGCCGCGGGGGGCTACAATGAGCAGTTCTTC
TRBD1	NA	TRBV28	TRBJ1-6	CASSSSQGATSPLHF	TGTGCCAGCAGTTCCTCACAGGGGGCAACTTCACCCCTCCACTTT
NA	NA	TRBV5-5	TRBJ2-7	CASSLKGYEQYF	TGTGCCAGCAGCTTGAAAGGATACGAGCAGTACTTC
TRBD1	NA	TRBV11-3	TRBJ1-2	CASSLGTANYGYTF	TGTGCCAGCAGCTTGGGGACAGCTAACTATGGCTACACCTTC
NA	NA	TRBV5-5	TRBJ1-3	CASTATPGAGGNTIYF	TGTGCCAGCACAGCTACCCCAGGGGCGGGGGGAAACACCATATATTTT
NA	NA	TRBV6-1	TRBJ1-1	CASSERVPGGEAFF	TGTGCCAGCAGCGAACGGGTTCCGGGGGGTGAAGCTTTCTTT
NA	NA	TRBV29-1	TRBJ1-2	CSVGATYGYTF	TGCAGCGTTGGGGCGACCTATGGCTACACCTTC
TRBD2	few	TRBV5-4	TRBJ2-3	CAINTRAGGSTDTQYF	TGTGCCATCAACACCAGAGCGGGGGGAAGCACAGATACGCAGTATTTT
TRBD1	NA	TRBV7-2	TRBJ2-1	CASSSGTGNYNEQFF	TGTGCCAGCAGCTCAGGGACAGGGAACTACAATGAGCAGTTCTTC
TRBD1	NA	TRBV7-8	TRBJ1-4	CASSPDRGLDEKLFF	TGTGCCAGCAGCCCCGACAGGGGACTTGATGAAAAACTGTTTTTT
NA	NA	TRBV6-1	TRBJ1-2	CASSEWQNYGYTF	TGTGCCAGCAGTGAATGGCAGAACTATGGCTACACCTTC
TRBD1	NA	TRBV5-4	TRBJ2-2	CASSLGPPTGANTGELFF	TGTGCCAGCAGCTTGGGTCCCCCGACAGGGGCGAACACCGGGGAGCTGTTTTTT
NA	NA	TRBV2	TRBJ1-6	CASSALQGRTYNSPLHF	TGTGCCAGCAGTGCTCTGCAGGGACGTACCTATAATTCACCCCTCCACTTT
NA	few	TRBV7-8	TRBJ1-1	CASSLGHVKNTEAFF	TGTGCCAGCAGCCTAGGACACGTTAAGAACACTGAAGCTTTCTTT
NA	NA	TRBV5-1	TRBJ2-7	CASRTDATNYEQYF	TGCGCCAGCCGGACGGACGCTACCAACTACGAGCAGTACTTC
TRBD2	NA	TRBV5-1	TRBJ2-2	CASARAGGDTGELFF	TGCGCCAGCGCACGAGCGGGGGGTGACACCGGGGAGCTGTTTTTT
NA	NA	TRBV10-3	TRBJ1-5	CAISETGTHDNSNQPQHF	TGTGCCATCAGTGAGACCGGGACGCACGATAATAGCAATCAGCCCCAGCATTTT
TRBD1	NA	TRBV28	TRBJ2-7	CASSLYDPGTVTYEQYF	TGTGCCAGCAGTTTATACGATCCCGGGACAGTGACCTACGAGCAGTACTTC
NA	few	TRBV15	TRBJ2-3	CATSREVLARTTDTQYF	TGTGCCACCAGCAGAGAGGTCCTAGCGCGAACTACAGATACGCAGTATTTT
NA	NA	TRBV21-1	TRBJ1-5	CASSIPGQENNQPQHF	TGTGCCAGCAGCATCCCGGGACAGGAGAACAATCAGCCCCAGCATTTT
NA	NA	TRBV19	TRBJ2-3	CASSIGAASTDTQYF	TGTGCCAGTAGTATTGGAGCGGCTAGCACAGATACGCAGTATTTT
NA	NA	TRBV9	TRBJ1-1	CASSVVGGAGEAFF	TGTGCCAGCAGCGTAGTTGGGGGTGCTGGTGAAGCTTTCTTT
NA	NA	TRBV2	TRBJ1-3	CASSDRGRTGNTIYF	TGTGCCAGCAGTGATAGGGGAAGGACTGGAAACACCATATATTTT
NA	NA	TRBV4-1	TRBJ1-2	CASSLSPTWRGYTF	TGCGCCAGCAGCCTTTCCCCGACTTGGCGCGGCTACACCTTC
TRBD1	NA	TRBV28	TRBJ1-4	CASTEPQGANEKLFF	TGTGCCAGCACCGAGCCCCAGGGGGCGAATGAAAAACTGTTTTTT
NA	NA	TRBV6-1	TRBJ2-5	CASKEAGALETQYF	TGTGCCAGCAAGGAGGCGGGGGCGCTGGAGACCCAGTACTTC
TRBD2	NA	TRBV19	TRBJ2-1	CASSILAGGRNEQFF	TGTGCCAGTAGTATTCTAGCGGGGGGGCGGAATGAGCAGTTCTTC
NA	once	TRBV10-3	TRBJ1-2	CAISDSKSYGYTF	TGTGCCATCAGTGACAGCAAAAGCTATGGCTACACCTTC
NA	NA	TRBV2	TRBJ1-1	CASSEVLVNTEAFF	TGTGCCAGCAGTGAAGTACTGGTGAACACTGAAGCTTTCTTT
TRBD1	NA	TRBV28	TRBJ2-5	CASGQGASGTQYF	TGTGCCAGTGGACAGGGGGCTTCAGGGACCCAGTACTTC
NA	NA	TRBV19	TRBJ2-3	CATSEGGNTDTQYF	TGTGCCACCAGCGAGGGGGGGAACACAGATACGCAGTATTTT
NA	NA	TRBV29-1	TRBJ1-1	CSAMNTEAFF	TGCAGCGCAATGAACACTGAAGCTTTCTTT
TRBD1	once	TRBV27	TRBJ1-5	CASSSLTGTGNSNQPQHF	TGTGCCAGCAGTTCTCTAACCGGGACAGGGAATAGCAATCAGCCCCAGCATTTT
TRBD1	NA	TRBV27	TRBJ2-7	CASSFAPGTGHGYEQYF	TGTGCCAGCAGTTTCGCCCCGGGGACAGGGCATGGGTACGAGCAGTACTTC
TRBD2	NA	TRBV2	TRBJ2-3	CASILAGVTDTQYF	TGTGCCAGTATACTAGCGGGGGTCACAGATACGCAGTATTTT
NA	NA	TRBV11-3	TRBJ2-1	CASSPGEIGNEQFF	TGTGCCAGCAGCCCAGGGGAGATTGGCAATGAGCAGTTCTTC
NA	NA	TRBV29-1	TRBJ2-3	CSVGSGRTDTQYF	TGCAGCGTTGGGTCAGGGAGGACAGATACGCAGTATTTT
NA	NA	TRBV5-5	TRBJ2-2	CASSLGDMATGGELFF	TGTGCCAGCAGCTTGGGGGATATGGCCACAGGCGGGGAGCTGTTTTTT
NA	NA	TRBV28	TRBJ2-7	CASRSGARPYEQYF	TGTGCCAGTAGGTCCGGGGCCAGACCCTACGAGCAGTACTTC
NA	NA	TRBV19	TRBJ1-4	CASSIPGATNEKLFF	TGTGCCAGTAGTATCCCAGGGGCTACTAATGAAAAACTGTTTTTT
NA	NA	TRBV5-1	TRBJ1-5	CASSPGVLSGNQPQHF	TGCGCCAGCAGCCCGGGCGTGCTGTCGGGCAATCAGCCCCAGCATTTT
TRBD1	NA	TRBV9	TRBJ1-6	CASSQTGTMTPLHF	TGTGCCAGCAGCCAGACAGGGACGATGACACCCCTCCACTTT
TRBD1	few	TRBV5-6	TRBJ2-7	CASSSGQGMPSRSYEQYF	TGTGCCAGCAGCTCGGGACAGGGTATGCCTAGCCGCTCCTACGAGCAGTACTTC
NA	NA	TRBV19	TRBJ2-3	CASRLSGDTQYF	TGTGCCAGTAGGCTCTCGGGAGATACGCAGTATTTT
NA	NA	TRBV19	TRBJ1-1	CASSVDKNTEAFF	TGTGCCAGTAGTGTGGACAAGAACACTGAAGCTTTCTTT
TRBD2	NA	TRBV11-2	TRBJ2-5	CASSPRGGMIIQETQYF	TGTGCCAGCAGCCCCCGGGGGGGCATGATCATACAAGAGACCCAGTACTTC
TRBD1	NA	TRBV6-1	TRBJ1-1	CAMTNRGRAEAFF	TGTGCCATGACGAACAGGGGGCGGGCTGAAGCTTTCTTT
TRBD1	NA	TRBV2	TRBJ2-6	CASSGDRGTGANVLTF	TGTGCCAGCAGCGGGGACAGGGGGACTGGGGCCAACGTCCTGACTTTC
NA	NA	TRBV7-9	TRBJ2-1	CASSLKRGGGGTYEQFF	TGTGCCAGCAGCTTAAAGAGGGGGGGAGGCGGTACATATGAGCAGTTCTTC
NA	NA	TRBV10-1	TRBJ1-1	CASSVSLGPTEAFF	TGCGCCAGCAGTGTATCCCTCGGGCCGACTGAAGCTTTCTTT